Below are 6 T cell receptor beta chains sequenced from a single sample in a study of shared T cell receptors in the human thymus. Sequenced by immunoSEQ multiplex PCR; TCRdb stores in-frame clones only, minus some. The table lists hundreds of thousands of clones, about 89% of them singletons, with roughly 0.0086% in the top ten. These same records also appear under a second study, on human thymus T cells.

Sequencing was performed on thymocytes. The receptor set was obtained from a boy younger than two with a congenital heart defect.

The V and J genes are TRBV5-5 and TRBJ1-2; TRBD1 aligns across 11 bases. Per germline, CDR1 SGHKS and CDR2 YYEKEE (reference sequence). V trimming: 0 bases; J trimming: 7 bases; junction bases outside the gene matches: 5. The CDR3 sequence is 15 residues long. The DNA of the CDR3 is TGTGCCAGCAGCTTGGAGGGACAGGGGGTTGGTGGCTACACCTTC. Its protein product is CASSLEGQGVGGYTF.

The chain employs TRBV5-1 and TRBJ2-7; 8 bases align to TRBD2. J was trimmed by 3 bases and V by 2 bases; bases with no gene match: 10. Germline-derived CDR1 and CDR2 are SGHRS and YFSETQ. The CDR3 runs to 16 residues. The CDR3 coding sequence is TGCGCCAGCAGCTTCGAATCCGGGACTAGTAGCTACGAGCAGTACTTC. This gives the protein CASSFESGTSSYEQYF.

The V and J genes are TRBV27 and TRBJ2-3; TRBD1 aligns across 8 bases. Trimming at V came to 5 bases and at J to 1 base, leaving 5 bases not matched to a gene. The CDR3 contains 15 residues. CDR1 MNHEY and CDR2 SMNVEV come from the germline V gene (reference sequence). CDR3 coding DNA: TGTGCCAGCAGTGTGGGGACAGGATGCACAGATACGCAGTATTTT. It translates to CASSVGTGCTDTQYF.

This clone showed up just a few times. The chain has TRBV7-6 and TRBJ1-2, with TRBD1 matching 7 bases. V shed 3 bases, J shed 3 bases, and the junction held 10 bases outside the gene matches. Germline V lookup: CDR1 SGHVS, CDR2 FNYEAQ. There are 16 residues in the CDR3. The CDR3 nucleotides read TGTGCCAGCAGCTTGTACAGGGGCGGGTTGGACTATGGCTACACCTTC. This sequence encodes CASSLYRGGLDYGYTF.

The chain is built from TRBV30 and TRBJ1-1, with D possibly being TRBD1 (5 bases). Trimming pared 4 bases from V and 5 bases from J, leaving 23 bases between. CDR1 is GTSNPN, CDR2 SVGIG, per germline (reference sequence). This CDR3 is 16 amino acids long. Written as DNA, the CDR3 is TGTGCCTGGACCCTTGGGCTTCTAAGGGGAGGAACTGAAGCTTTCTTT. The encoded protein is CAWTLGLLRGGTEAFF.

The genes are TRBV28 and TRBJ2-7; tentative D call: TRBD1 (5 bases). This CDR3 has 15 amino acids. Germline V CDR1 and CDR2: MDHEN, SYDVKM. V shed 5 bases and J shed 2 bases, with 16 bases lying between them. The DNA of the CDR3 is TGTGCCAGCAGTATAGACAGAAAGACCCCCTACGAGCAGTACTTC. Protein sequence: CASSIDRKTPYEQYF.